This T cell receptor beta chain was retrieved from a study of regulatory T cells in long-lasting Graves disease. Whole-study context: Patients with persistent Graves' disease had over 5 years of antithyroid drugs and persistent TSH receptor antibodies. Notes on the study in general: Clonotypes that were public and shared totalled fewer than 3,500 in persistent patients versus 750 to 1,000 in new patients. It was in persistent disease that TRBV28, TRBJ1-2 and TRBJ2-5 were favored. Newly diagnosed patients had higher TCR diversity than persistent Graves' patients did.

CDR3 regions were amplified by Arm-PCR using iRepertoire HTBI primers to build TCR beta libraries. TCRdb re-derived calls from the multiplex PCR reads in MiXCR, one entry per CDR3 protein. There are fewer than 600,000 distinct CDR3 sequences in the sample; around a fifth occur only once, and roughly 14% lies in the top ten. Stated time point: persistent/refractory GD, antithyroid drugs over 5 years with positive TRAb. Isolated PBMC RNA provided the starting material for the TCR library. V lost 3 bases to trimming and J lost 3 bases, with 15 bases between them. There are 14 residues in the CDR3. Germline V gene lookup returns CDR1 DFQATT and CDR2 SNEGSKA (reference sequence). This clonotype was counted a few times. Its antigen is currently unknown.

Sequenced material: peripheral blood mononuclear cells (PBMCs), taken when the disease was refractory, from a patient treated with antithyroid drugs. This chain joins TRBV20-1 and TRBJ2-7, with unresolved D. The source is a female donor with Graves disease. CDR3 residues: CSARPISWDYEQYF. As DNA, the CDR3 is TGCAGTGCTAGGCCCATTTCTTGGGACTACGAGCAGTACTTC.